Below are 32 T cell receptor beta chains sequenced from a single sample in a study of sequential checkpoint blockade in melanoma. Libraries were prepared by immunoSEQ multiplex PCR; TCRdb keeps only in-frame clonotypes and omits some of them. The sample contains tens of thousands of clones, about 89% of which appear only once. The treatment was: randomized to nivolumab then ipilimumab (arm A) or the reverse (arm B). Sample: CD8+ T cells sorted from blood (inferred from file names), taken from a patient given nivolumab and ipilimumab in sequence. Source of these receptors: a human donor with melanoma.

V is TRBV9 and J is TRBJ2-1; unclear D gene. CDR3 length equals 15 residues. V shed 0 bases and J shed 0 bases, with 7 bases lying between them. Per the germline V gene, CDR1 is SGDLS and CDR2 is YYNGEE. The CDR3 DNA is TGTGCCAGCAGCGTAGGGCGGAGCTCCTACAATGAGCAGTTCTTC. Translation gives CASSVGRSSYNEQFF.

As DNA, the CDR3 is TGTGCCAGCATTAGCGGGGGGCTGAGCTCCTACAATGAGCAGTTCTTC. Its protein product is CASISGGLSSYNEQFF. The chain combines TRBV2 with TRBJ2-1; 10 bases agree with TRBD2. Trimming at V came to 7 bases and at J to 0 bases, leaving 6 bases not matched to a gene. This CDR3 spans 16 amino acids. The germline V gene encodes CDR1 SNHLY and CDR2 FYNNEI. Variable domain in full (rest from reference TRBV2 and TRBJ2-1): EPEVTQTPSHQVTQMGQEVILRCVPISNHLYFYWYRQILGQKVEFLVSFYNNEISEKSEIFDDQFSVERPDGSNFTLKIRSTKLEDSAMYFCASISGGLSSYNEQFFGPGTRLTVL.

Written as DNA, the CDR3 is TGCGCCAGCAGCCAACACCCGGACAGGGGGCTGGGCACCGGGGAGCTGTTTTTT. Residues: CASSQHPDRGLGTGELFF. The chain has TRBV4-3 and TRBJ2-2; 11 bases are shared with TRBD1. V was pared by 2 bases and J by 4 bases, with 9 bases of the junction left unmatched. From germline, CDR1 is LGHNA and CDR2 YSLEER. The CDR3 extends over 18 amino acids.

This clone was seen only a few times. The chain is built from TRBV7-9 and TRBJ2-7, with D possibly being TRBD1 (5 bases). Germline CDR1 is SEHNR and CDR2 is FQNEAQ (reference sequence). This CDR3 comprises 16 residues. V was clipped by 0 bases and J by 1 base, with 13 bases between them. CDR3 protein: CASSLAVTGGSYEQYF. DNA of the CDR3: TGTGCCAGCAGCTTAGCCGTCACAGGCGGATCCTACGAGCAGTACTTC.

V and J are TRBV19 and TRBJ2-1, with TRBD2 matching over 10 bases. The V gene's germline CDR1 is LNHDA and CDR2 SQIVND (reference sequence). This CDR3 is 15 amino acids long. V trimming: 5 bases; J trimming: 4 bases; junction bases outside the gene matches: 5. DNA for the CDR3: TGTGCCAGTAGTCCCTGGACTAGCGGTTACAATGAGCAGTTCTTC. Translating it yields CASSPWTSGYNEQFF. The whole variable domain, filled in from reference TRBV19 and TRBJ2-1, reads DGGITQSPKYLFRKEGQNVTLSCEQNLNHDAMYWYRQDPGQGLRLIYYSQIVNDFQKGDIAEGYSVSREKKESFPLTVTSAQKNPTAFYLCASSPWTSGYNEQFFGPGTRLTVL.

This chain uses TRBV4-2 with TRBJ1-1; a weak D match, TRBD1 (5 bases). This CDR3 has 12 amino acids. Trimming stripped 6 bases from V and 5 bases from J, with 10 bases between. CDR1 is LGHNA and CDR2 is YNFKEQ in the germline V gene. Here the CDR3 DNA reads TGTGCCAGCAGAACGCAGGGAACTGAAGCTTTCTTT. Translating it yields CASRTQGTEAFF.

The V call is TRBV29-1, the J call TRBJ2-2; 8 bases agree with TRBD1. The CDR3 is 12 amino acids. Germline V gene lookup returns CDR1 SQVTM and CDR2 ANQGSEA. Trimming cost V 8 bases and J 6 bases; bases outside gene matches: 5. CDR3 residues: CSLTGASGELFF. The CDR3 nucleotides read TGCAGCCTGACAGGGGCCTCCGGGGAGCTGTTTTTT.

This rearrangement joins TRBV27 to TRBJ2-7; 9 bases align to TRBD1. Germline V gene lookup returns CDR1 MNHEY and CDR2 SMNVEV (reference sequence). The CDR3 is 15 amino acids. J gave up 3 bases and V 1 base, and 4 bases lay outside the gene matches. This CDR3 is CASSLYRDRDYEQYF. The CDR3 bases are TGTGCCAGCAGTTTATACCGGGACAGGGACTACGAGCAGTACTTC.

This chain joins TRBV5-1 and TRBJ1-1, with TRBD1 matching 8 bases. The trim removed 4 bases at V and 5 bases at J, leaving 10 bases unmatched. CDR1 is SGHRS and CDR2 is YFSETQ in the germline V gene. The CDR3 contains 15 residues. The CDR3 DNA reads TGCGCCAGCAGCCCAACCGGGACAGGAGGGACTGAAGCTTTCTTT. Its protein is CASSPTGTGGTEAFF.

The chain carries TRBV28 and TRBJ2-7, with 9 positions matching TRBD2. Unmatched junction bases numbered 14, after V lost 5 bases and J lost 3 bases. CDR3 length: 17 residues. The V gene's germline CDR1 is MDHEN and CDR2 SYDVKM. The CDR3 loop is CASSPGLAPTRNYEQYF. The CDR3 DNA follows: TGTGCCAGCAGTCCGGGACTAGCTCCAACTCGTAACTACGAGCAGTACTTC.

The chain joins TRBV25-1 to TRBJ2-7; 7 bases fit TRBD1. The germline gives CDR1 MGHDK, CDR2 SYGVNS. CDR3 length: 18 residues. The V segment lost 6 bases and the J segment 2 bases; nucleotides outside the gene matches: 19. The CDR3 is CASRRQGRMIGTPYEQYV. The CDR3 coding sequence is TGTGCCAGCAGGAGACAGGGAAGGATGATCGGGACGCCCTACGAGCAGTACGTC.

The chain couples TRBV7-9 to TRBJ2-2, with D possibly being TRBD2 (6 bases). The CDR3 is 16 amino acids. In germline, CDR1 is SEHNR, CDR2 FQNEAQ (reference sequence). The V end was cut by 5 bases, the J end by 6 bases, with 19 bases between. CDR3 protein: CASSIPSEIPSGELFF. The CDR3 coding sequence is TGTGCCAGCAGCATCCCTAGCGAGATCCCTTCCGGGGAGCTGTTTTTT.

Concerning this clone: The sample carries other DNA sequences with the same CDR3. J is TRBJ2-3 and V is TRBV5-1; 7 bases agree with TRBD2. The CDR3 runs to 17 residues. Germline trimming cut 0 bases from V and 0 bases from J; bases unmatched to any gene: 7. Per germline, CDR1 SGHRS and CDR2 YFSETQ. The CDR3, as DNA: TGCGCCAGCAGCTTGGGGCCAGGCGGGGGAAGCACAGATACGCAGTATTTT. It is translated as CASSLGPGGGSTDTQYF.

The J gene is TRBJ1-1, the V gene TRBV7-9, with TRBD1 matching over 7 bases. CDR1 SEHNR and CDR2 FQNEAQ come from the germline V gene (reference sequence). The CDR3 is made up of 16 amino acids. Unmatched junction bases numbered 12, after V lost 2 bases and J lost 6 bases. CDR3 residues: CASSLLLGTVGAEAFF. CDR3 bases: TGTGCCAGCAGCTTACTTCTGGGGACAGTGGGGGCTGAAGCTTTCTTT.

The V gene is TRBV21-1, the J gene TRBJ1-2. TRBV21-1 is classified as a pseudogene. This CDR3 is 14 amino acids long. CDR3 sequence: CASSKSYPEDGYTF. CDR3 DNA sequence: TGTGCCAGCAGCAAATCCTACCCGGAGGATGGCTACACCTTC.

The gene calls are TRBV28 and TRBJ2-5; tentatively, D is TRBD2 (6 bases). V was trimmed by 3 bases and J by 2 bases, leaving 19 bases between them. The CDR3 extends over 17 amino acids. The germline CDR1 and CDR2 sequences are MDHEN and SYDVKM. The CDR3, as DNA: TGTGCCAGCAGTTTGGGTCGGGGGTACCAACTACAAGAGACCCAGTACTTC. This translates into CASSLGRGYQLQETQYF.

By its share, this clone is large. The sample holds other DNA sequences that translate to the same CDR3. This sequence joins TRBV28 and TRBJ2-2, with D possibly being TRBD2 (5 bases). Germline CDR1 is MDHEN and CDR2 is SYDVKM. V was shortened by 6 bases and J by 4 bases, with 9 bases between the two germline ends. The CDR3 totals 13 residues. For the CDR3, the DNA is TGTGCCAGCAGCCGACGGGGCACCGGGGAGCTGTTTTTT. Residues: CASSRRGTGELFF.

In this sample, this clone turned up once. The chain is built from TRBV7-2 and TRBJ2-7; 7 bases align to TRBD1. Germline V gene sequence: CDR1 SGHTA, CDR2 FQGNSA. Unmatched junction bases numbered 11, after V lost 4 bases and J lost 2 bases. The CDR3 totals 16 residues. CDR3 in amino acids: CASSSIQQGRPYEQYF. The CDR3 coding sequence is TGTGCCAGCAGCTCGATCCAACAGGGGCGCCCCTACGAGCAGTACTTC.

The chain uses TRBV27 and TRBJ2-3; D may be TRBD2 (5 bases). CDR3 length: 15 residues. From germline, CDR1 is MNHEY and CDR2 SMNVEV (reference sequence). V shed 2 bases and J shed 4 bases, with 13 bases lying between them. The CDR3 protein is CASSLEGFHADTQYF. DNA for the CDR3: TGTGCCAGCAGTTTAGAGGGTTTTCATGCAGATACGCAGTATTTT.

The chain couples TRBV28 to TRBJ2-7; the D gene is possibly TRBD1 (6 bases). This CDR3 comprises 12 residues. V lost 11 bases, J lost 2 bases, and 13 bases lay in between. The germline V gene encodes CDR1 MDHEN and CDR2 SYDVKM. CDR3 in DNA: TGTGCCGCCGGGACATTAACCTACGAGCAGTACGTC. Translated, it gives CAAGTLTYEQYV.

This chain links TRBV15 with TRBJ2-2; 7 bases align to TRBD2. Per germline, CDR1 LNHNV and CDR2 YYDKDF (reference sequence). This CDR3 comprises 16 residues. The junction had 5 bases not matched to a gene; V was cut back by 3 bases and J by 1 base. CDR3 in amino acids: CATSSGGGMNTGELFF. The CDR3, as DNA: TGTGCCACCAGCAGTGGGGGGGGGATGAACACCGGGGAGCTGTTTTTT.

The chain combines TRBV5-8 with TRBJ2-5, with 7 bases aligning to TRBD1. The CDR3 spans 13 residues. Unmatched junction bases numbered 0, after V lost 2 bases and J lost 2 bases. Germline lookup yields CDR1 SGHTS and CDR2 YDEGEE. The DNA of the CDR3 is TGTGCCAGCAGCTTCAGGGGGCAAGAGACCCAGTACTTC. It yields the protein CASSFRGQETQYF.

The chain joins TRBV7-3 to TRBJ2-3, with 12 bases lining up with TRBD2. In germline, CDR1 is SGHTA, CDR2 FQGTGA. This CDR3 spans 15 amino acids. Trimming at V came to 3 bases and at J to 3 bases, leaving 1 base not matched to a gene. In DNA form, the CDR3 reads TGTGCCAGCAGCTTCCTAGCGGGGGGGACAGATACGCAGTATTTT. Translating it yields CASSFLAGGTDTQYF.

The genes are TRBV7-8 and TRBJ1-2, with 7 bases that match TRBD1. The ends lost 1 base at V and 4 bases at J; junction bases unmatched: 12. Germline V gives CDR1 SGHVS, CDR2 FQNEAQ. There are 17 residues in the CDR3. The CDR3 nucleotides read TGTGCCAGCAGCTTAGAGTTGCGGACAGGTCTGGGCTATGGCTACACCTTC. Encoded protein: CASSLELRTGLGYGYTF.

CDR3 nucleotides: TGTGCCAGCTCACCACCGGCTAGCATCTACGAGCAGTACTTC. Translated: CASSPPASIYEQYF. This chain links TRBV18 with TRBJ2-7, with a weak D call TRBD2 (5 bases). The CDR3 has 14 amino acids. Germline values: CDR1 KGHSH, CDR2 LQKENI. V was cut by 0 bases and J by 3 bases, with 9 bases left in between.

In nucleotides, the CDR3 is TGTGCCAGCAGTTTAGTAGCGGGGGGATACGAGCAGTACGTC. Translated, it gives CASSLVAGGYEQYV. V usage is TRBV27 and J usage is TRBJ2-7, with 10 bases identical to TRBD2. This CDR3 comprises 14 residues. Trimming at V came to 2 bases and at J to 4 bases, leaving 2 bases not matched to a gene. Germline CDR1 MNHEY, CDR2 SMNVEV (reference sequence).

The chain links TRBV7-9 to TRBJ1-2; D is perhaps TRBD1 (6 bases). The V gene's germline CDR1 is SEHNR and CDR2 FQNEAQ (reference sequence). Trimming removed 8 bases from V and 3 bases from J, with 28 bases in between. The CDR3 runs 18 residues. The CDR3 DNA is TGTGCCAGCGAACCTTTAACCCTGAGGGACATTCCCGACTATGGCTACACCTTC. Encoded protein: CASEPLTLRDIPDYGYTF.

This clone was recorded a few times. The gene calls are TRBV21-1 and TRBJ1-5. TRBV21-1 is a pseudogene. This CDR3 has 17 residues. The CDR3 coding sequence is TGTGCCAGCAGCAAAGGGGGGGAAGGGGCGGTCCATCAGCCCCAGCATTTT. It is translated as CASSKGGEGAVHQPQHF.

This clone was seen just once. The chain recombines TRBV7-9 with TRBJ1-2, with no clear D. V shed 5 bases and J shed 8 bases, with 18 bases lying between them. Germline V gene data show CDR1 as SEHNR and CDR2 as FQNEAQ (reference sequence). The CDR3 runs 14 residues. The CDR3 protein is CASSPQKEGEGYTF. The CDR3 bases are TGTGCCAGCAGCCCCCAGAAAGAGGGTGAGGGCTACACCTTC.

The V gene is TRBV15, the J gene TRBJ2-1; 7 bases fit TRBD2. The germline V gene encodes CDR1 LNHNV and CDR2 YYDKDF (reference sequence). The CDR3 length is 14 residues. J gave up 7 bases and V 0 bases, and 3 bases lay outside the gene matches. The CDR3 bases are TGTGCCACCAGCAGAGATTGGGGAGGGAATGAGCAGTTCTTC. This codes for CATSRDWGGNEQFF.

The V and J genes are TRBV13 and TRBJ2-2; TRBD2 matches at 11 bases. After removal of 5 bases from V and 0 bases from J, the junction contained 8 bases not matched to a gene. The CDR3 is made up of 18 amino acids. Germline CDR1 is PRHDT and CDR2 is FYEKMQ (reference sequence). CDR3 nucleotides: TGTGCCAGCAGCCCGGGGACTAGCGGACGATCGAACACCGGGGAGCTGTTTTTT. Its protein product is CASSPGTSGRSNTGELFF.

The rearrangement uses TRBV2 and TRBJ2-3, with 12 nucleotides matching TRBD2. CDR3 length: 18 amino acids. The germline CDR1 and CDR2 sequences are SNHLY and FYNNEI. J gave up 7 bases and V 7 bases, and 18 bases lay outside the gene matches. CDR3 nucleotide sequence: TGTGCCAGCATGGAGGTCCGGGGACAAGGACTAGCGGGGAATACGCAGTATTTT. It encodes CASMEVRGQGLAGNTQYF.